There are many counts of the clone carrying this T cell receptor beta chain. Antigen unknown. This entry comes from a study of T cell repertoires in cytomegalovirus infection. Study-level information: CMV infection and matching HLA type were both indicated by public TCR beta signatures. Study results and limitations: The cumulative frequency of public TCR beta families identified carriers of CMV plus the relevant HLA. HLA-C-restricted CMV-specific TCR beta clonotypes prevailed in the ex vivo response.

The CDR3 extends over 15 amino acids. V was pared by 7 bases and J by 3 bases, with 16 bases between. Germline CDR1 reads SGHKS; CDR2 reads YYEKEE (reference sequence). TCRdb re-derived calls from the reads in MiXCR, one entry per CDR3 protein. This table has 90,000 to 120,000 distinct CDR3 sequences, 20% to 30% appearing once. The specimen sequenced was CD8+ T cells from PBMCs. The clonotype was recovered from a human donor in good health (CMV status not recorded). Some clones in this sample may be carry-over from other donors' samples. This chain connects TRBV5-5 to TRBJ2-2, with D tentatively TRBD2 (6 bases). The CDR3 coding sequence is TGTGCCAGCTTCGGGGGTCAGGGAGACACCGGGGAGCTGTTTTTT. Translating it yields CASFGGQGDTGELFF.